This T cell receptor (beta chain) was captured by sequencing in a study of graft-versus-host responses after intestinal transplantation. The CDR3 extends over 17 amino acids. V was pared by 0 bases and J by 0 bases, with 15 bases between. Per the germline V gene, CDR1 is SGHRS and CDR2 is YFSETQ. Comment on this clone: What it binds is unknown.

Produced via immunoSEQ multiplex PCR; TCRdb's table is partial and in-frame only. Among around 100,000 clones listed, about 90% were seen once. The sequence came from a human donor who received an intestinal transplant. The input for sequencing was unstimulated CD4+ T cells sorted from spleen or lymph node cells, taken before intestinal transplant. This chain uses TRBV5-1 with TRBJ2-5, with a weak D call TRBD1 (6 bases). This CDR3 reads CASSLVGRQVYQETQYF. In nucleotides, the CDR3 is TGCGCCAGCAGCTTGGTGGGGAGACAGGTTTACCAAGAGACCCAGTACTTC.